The 31 T cell receptor beta chains reported below all come from one sample, sequenced in a study of OX40 agonist ivuxolimab in advanced cancers. Some clones are missing from TCRdb's copy, which holds only in-frame ones; the method was immunoSEQ multiplex PCR. The data show about 21,000 clones, around 89% seen once. The sequences come from CD4+ or CD8+ T cells sorted from blood, collected in a trial of the OX40 agonist ivuxolimab. These receptors were taken from an adult with an advanced solid tumor such as melanoma, head and neck, liver or kidney cancer.

This clone was counted a single time. The chain recombines TRBV5-6 with TRBJ1-6; D may be TRBD1 (5 bases). Trimming stripped 0 bases from V and 0 bases from J, with 13 bases between. Looked up from germline, CDR1 is SGHDT and CDR2 is YYEEEE. The CDR3 totals 18 residues. CDR3 nucleotides: TGTGCCAGCAGCTTGGCGGGACTCTCAAGCTCCTATAATTCACCCCTCCACTTT. This translates into CASSLAGLSSSYNSPLHF.

The rearrangement uses TRBV5-1 and TRBJ1-4; TRBD1 is a possible D gene (5 bases). The CDR3 extends over 16 amino acids. V lost 1 base and J 5 bases, leaving 15 bases between the germline ends. Germline CDR1 SGHRS, CDR2 YFSETQ. The CDR3 sequence is CASSLSLAGLNEKLFF. Written as DNA, the CDR3 is TGCGCCAGCAGCTTGTCTCTTGCAGGGTTAAATGAAAAACTGTTTTTT.

This clone was observed a single time. This sequence joins TRBV29-1 and TRBJ2-2; TRBD2 matches 7 bases. Trimming removed 0 bases from V and 5 bases from J; junction bases left unmatched: 12. The CDR3 extends over 17 amino acids. Germline values: CDR1 SQVTM, CDR2 ANQGSEA. The CDR3 region is CSVEDLTAGDGTGELFF. CDR3 bases: TGCAGCGTTGAAGATCTAACTGCGGGGGATGGGACCGGGGAGCTGTTTTTT.

V and J are TRBV7-6 and TRBJ2-3, with 12 positions matching TRBD2. Germline CDR1 is SGHVS and CDR2 is FNYEAQ. The CDR3 totals 17 residues. J lost 1 base, V lost 5 bases, and 7 bases had no gene match. In nucleotides, the CDR3 is TGTGCCAGCAGCCGAACTTCTAGCGGGAGGGGCACAGATACGCAGTATTTT. Translated: CASSRTSSGRGTDTQYF.

The V gene is TRBV15, the J gene TRBJ1-5; D remains unclear. This CDR3 is built from 16 residues. V lost 0 bases and J lost 0, with 9 bases in between. The V gene's germline CDR1 is LNHNV and CDR2 YYDKDF (reference sequence). In nucleotides, the CDR3 is TGTGCCACCAGCAGAGATGGGTTGAATAGCAATCAGCCCCAGCATTTT. This gives the protein CATSRDGLNSNQPQHF.

This chain joins TRBV7-9 and TRBJ2-5; D gene unclear. The CDR3 loop spans 13 amino acids. V shed 2 bases and J shed 3 bases, with 7 bases lying between them. Germline V gene sequence: CDR1 SEHNR, CDR2 FQNEAQ (reference sequence). In nucleotides, the CDR3 is TGTGCCAGCAGCTTATCTGAAGAAGAGACCCAGTACTTC. Its protein is CASSLSEEETQYF.

The chain combines TRBV9 with TRBJ2-3; the match to TRBD2 covers 8 bases. Germline CDR1 SGDLS, CDR2 YYNGEE. This CDR3 spans 16 amino acids. Losses at the gene ends were 3 bases for V and 5 bases for J; bases not matched to a gene: 11. The CDR3 DNA reads as TGTGCCAGCAGCGCGAATAGCGGGGAGGCATTAGATACGCAGTATTTT. Protein: CASSANSGEALDTQYF.

This rearrangement joins TRBV10-3 to TRBJ1-2; 7 nucleotides match TRBD1. The CDR3 totals 19 residues. V dropped 3 bases and J dropped 0; count of bases not matched to a gene: 16. Germline values: CDR1 ENHRY, CDR2 SYGVKD. The DNA for the CDR3 is TGTGCCATCAGTGAAGTGAGGACCGTGATTGGGACAGCTAACTATGGCTACACCTTC. Translated, it gives CAISEVRTVIGTANYGYTF.

The chain employs TRBV7-6 and TRBJ1-4; 8 bases map to TRBD1. Germline V gene lookup returns CDR1 SGHVS and CDR2 FNYEAQ. V lost 2 bases, J lost 8 bases, and 13 bases stayed unmatched. There are 17 residues in the CDR3. The CDR3 region is CASSLRGQENSIEKLFF. CDR3 coding DNA: TGTGCCAGCAGCTTAAGGGGACAGGAGAACTCAATCGAAAAACTGTTTTTT.

The chain links TRBV6-1 to TRBJ2-7; 16 bases match TRBD2. CDR1 and CDR2 (germline): MNHNS, SASEGT. V was pared by 3 bases and J by 4 bases, with 3 bases of the junction left unmatched. The CDR3 has 16 amino acids. The chain's CDR3 is CASSEGLAGGQYEQYF. As DNA, the CDR3 is TGTGCCAGCAGTGAGGGACTAGCGGGAGGGCAGTACGAGCAGTACTTC.

The chain employs TRBV6-4 and TRBJ2-1, with 9 bases aligning to TRBD2. The CDR3 runs to 16 residues. Germline CDR1 MRHNA, CDR2 SNTAGT. V lost 4 bases to trimming and J lost 2 bases; unmatched junction nucleotides: 6. The chain's CDR3 is CASSARGLAAYNEQFF. DNA for the CDR3: TGTGCCAGCAGTGCGAGGGGACTAGCCGCCTACAATGAGCAGTTCTTC.

The gene calls are TRBV27 and TRBJ2-1; D unresolved. The V gene's germline CDR1 is MNHEY and CDR2 SMNVEV (reference sequence). This CDR3 region has 14 residues. V gave up 2 bases and J gave up 0 bases, with 5 bases separating them. The CDR3 bases are TGTGCCAGCAGTTTAGTGGGCTCCTACAATGAGCAGTTCTTC. This translates into CASSLVGSYNEQFF.

The chain carries TRBV27 and TRBJ1-1, with TRBD1 as a possible D gene (5 bases). V was trimmed by 3 bases and J by 4 bases, leaving 9 bases between them. The CDR3 runs to 13 residues. CDR1 is MNHEY and CDR2 is SMNVEV in the germline V gene (reference sequence). The CDR3 region is CASSFAGPTEAFF. The CDR3, as DNA: TGTGCCAGCAGTTTTGCAGGGCCCACTGAAGCTTTCTTT.

The chain couples TRBV7-8 to TRBJ1-4; 9 bases are shared with TRBD1. In germline, CDR1 is SGHVS, CDR2 FQNEAQ. The CDR3 is 16 amino acids. Trimming at V came to 6 bases and at J to 9 bases, leaving 14 bases not matched to a gene. The CDR3 loop reads CASSFGTGFPPQKLFF. CDR3 DNA sequence: TGTGCCAGCAGTTTCGGGACAGGGTTTCCCCCCCAAAAACTGTTTTTT.

The chain combines TRBV30 with TRBJ2-5; the D is unclear. CDR1 and CDR2 (germline): GTSNPN, SVGIG (reference sequence). The germline V and J ends were trimmed by 0 bases and 4 bases, with 6 bases remaining between them. The CDR3 sequence is 12 residues long. This CDR3 reads CAWSVLGETQYF. The CDR3, as DNA: TGTGCCTGGAGTGTACTGGGAGAGACCCAGTACTTC.

The V gene is TRBV27, the J gene TRBJ1-5; D gene unclear. With 0 bases removed from V and 2 bases from J, the gap between germline ends came to 11 bases. The CDR3 is made up of 16 amino acids. Germline CDR1 MNHEY, CDR2 SMNVEV (reference sequence). The CDR3 loop is CASSLSPDGRNQPQHF. DNA of the CDR3: TGTGCCAGCAGTTTATCCCCCGATGGTCGCAATCAGCCCCAGCATTTT.

This sequence joins TRBV28 and TRBJ1-1, with D tentatively TRBD1 (5 bases). This CDR3 has 13 residues. Trimming shortened V by 2 bases and J by 4 bases, and 8 bases separated the two germline ends. The germline V gene has CDR1 MDHEN and CDR2 SYDVKM. The CDR3 sequence is CASSLTGVTEAFF. The CDR3 coding sequence is TGTGCCAGCAGTTTAACAGGTGTCACTGAAGCTTTCTTT.

V usage is TRBV7-7 and J usage is TRBJ1-5; D remains ambiguous. V was clipped by 0 bases and J by 7 bases, with 7 bases between them. Germline assignment: CDR1 SSHAT and CDR2 FNYEAQ (reference sequence). The CDR3 is made up of 13 amino acids. CDR3 amino acids: CASSLALGQPQHF. CDR3 DNA: TGTGCCAGCAGCTTAGCGCTGGGACAGCCCCAGCATTTT.

This clone was observed a handful of times. The V and J genes are TRBV6-4 and TRBJ1-5; 9 nucleotides line up with TRBD1. This CDR3 is 14 amino acids long. The trim removed 5 bases at V and 6 bases at J, leaving 5 bases unmatched. The germline gives CDR1 MRHNA, CDR2 SNTAGT. The CDR3 protein is CASSSTGGTQPQHF. In DNA, the CDR3 is TGTGCCAGCAGTAGCACAGGGGGCACTCAGCCCCAGCATTTT.

The chain is built from TRBV4-1 and TRBJ1-1, with D uncertain. Per germline, CDR1 MGHRA and CDR2 YSYEKL. The V end was cut by 4 bases, the J end by 1 base, with 10 bases between. The CDR3 spans 14 residues. CDR3 nucleotides: TGCGCCAGCAGCCCGCATGGGGAGAACACTGAAGCTTTCTTT. Translating it yields CASSPHGENTEAFF.

The V call is TRBV27, the J call TRBJ2-7; D not certain. The CDR3 loop spans 13 amino acids. V lost 3 bases, J lost 0 bases, and 6 bases lay in between. Per the germline V gene, CDR1 is MNHEY and CDR2 is SMNVEV (reference sequence). CDR3 sequence: CASSLTASYEQYF. The CDR3 nucleotides are TGTGCCAGCAGTTTGACGGCCTCCTACGAGCAGTACTTC.

V usage is TRBV7-9 and J usage is TRBJ2-5; no reliable D call. V lost 0 bases, J lost 2 bases, and 7 bases lay in between. The CDR3 contains 14 residues. The germline CDR1 and CDR2 sequences are SEHNR and FQNEAQ (reference sequence). This CDR3 reads CASSLAGFQETQYF. The CDR3 DNA reads as TGTGCCAGCAGCTTAGCCGGGTTTCAAGAGACCCAGTACTTC. The variable domain in full, with the rest retrieved from reference TRBV7-9 and TRBJ2-5, is DTGVSQNPRHKITKRGQNVTFRCDPISEHNRLYWYRQTLGQGPEFLTYFQNEAQLEKSRLLSDRFSAERPKGSFSTLEIQRTEQGDSAMYLCASSLAGFQETQYFGPGTRLLVL.

The V and J genes are TRBV27 and TRBJ2-5; D call uncertain. Germline assignment: CDR1 MNHEY and CDR2 SMNVEV (reference sequence). The CDR3 totals 13 residues. Trimming removed 6 bases at V and 2 bases at J, with 10 bases between. The CDR3, as DNA: TGTGCCAGCAGCCCAAATTATCAAGAGACCCAGTACTTC. It translates to CASSPNYQETQYF.

The count of this clone is one. This rearrangement joins TRBV6-4 to TRBJ1-4; D uncertain. Germline CDR1 and CDR2: MRHNA and SNTAGT. This CDR3 contains 17 residues. V lost 7 bases, J lost 0 bases, and 18 bases lay in between. The CDR3 sequence is CASTWVPGNSTNEKLFF. CDR3 nucleotide sequence: TGTGCCAGCACCTGGGTACCGGGGAACTCAACTAATGAAAAACTGTTTTTT.

The chain is built from TRBV7-9 and TRBJ2-3, with D maybe TRBD2 (6 bases). The germline V gene encodes CDR1 SEHNR and CDR2 FQNEAQ (reference sequence). V lost 5 bases, J lost 6 bases, and 21 bases lay in between. CDR3 length: 16 residues. The CDR3 loop reads CASSPNRGYPRDTQYF. For the CDR3, the DNA is TGTGCCAGCAGCCCCAACCGGGGGTACCCTAGGGATACGCAGTATTTT.

The chain is built from TRBV4-1 and TRBJ1-2, with TRBD1 matching over 7 bases. CDR1 and CDR2 (germline): MGHRA, YSYEKL. After removal of 0 bases from V and 4 bases from J, the junction contained 5 bases not matched to a gene. The CDR3 contains 15 residues. The CDR3: CASSQEGQSLYGYTF. CDR3 nucleotides: TGCGCCAGCAGCCAAGAGGGACAGAGTCTCTATGGCTACACCTTC.

The chain uses TRBV7-9 and TRBJ1-4; D gene ambiguous. The germline V and J ends were trimmed by 1 base and 7 bases, with 4 bases remaining between them. The CDR3 runs 12 residues. The germline V gene encodes CDR1 SEHNR and CDR2 FQNEAQ (reference sequence). This chain's CDR3 is CASSLGVEKLFF. As DNA, the CDR3 is TGTGCCAGCAGCTTAGGGGTTGAAAAACTGTTTTTT.

This chain connects TRBV7-8 to TRBJ2-3; D gene unclear. This CDR3 has 13 residues. Germline CDR1 reads SGHVS; CDR2 reads FQNEAQ. The V end was cut by 5 bases, the J end by 2 bases, with 8 bases between. In DNA, the CDR3 is TGTGCCAGCAGCCTGGAATACACAGATACGCAGTATTTT. Translated, it gives CASSLEYTDTQYF.

This sequence joins TRBV5-1 and TRBJ2-5; D is uncertain. The V and J ends lost 0 bases and 5 bases respectively, with 11 bases between them. This CDR3 contains 14 residues. Germline V CDR1 and CDR2: SGHRS, YFSETQ. The CDR3 reads CASSLEAPFETQYF. CDR3 bases: TGCGCCAGCAGCTTGGAGGCGCCCTTTGAGACCCAGTACTTC.

The gene calls are TRBV27 and TRBJ1-2; D is uncertain. Germline assignment: CDR1 MNHEY and CDR2 SMNVEV (reference sequence). Trimming took 0 bases from V and 0 from J, leaving 5 bases between them. This CDR3 comprises 14 residues. The CDR3 reads CASSLSGPNYGYTF. The DNA of the CDR3 is TGTGCCAGCAGTTTATCAGGGCCTAACTATGGCTACACCTTC.

The V gene is TRBV27, the J gene TRBJ1-5; TRBD1 agrees at 7 bases. V lost 0 bases to trimming and J lost 8 bases; unmatched junction nucleotides: 1. Germline CDR1 MNHEY, CDR2 SMNVEV (reference sequence). This CDR3 spans 13 amino acids. CDR3 residues: CASSLSQGKPQHF. In DNA, the CDR3 is TGTGCCAGCAGTTTATCACAGGGGAAGCCCCAGCATTTT.